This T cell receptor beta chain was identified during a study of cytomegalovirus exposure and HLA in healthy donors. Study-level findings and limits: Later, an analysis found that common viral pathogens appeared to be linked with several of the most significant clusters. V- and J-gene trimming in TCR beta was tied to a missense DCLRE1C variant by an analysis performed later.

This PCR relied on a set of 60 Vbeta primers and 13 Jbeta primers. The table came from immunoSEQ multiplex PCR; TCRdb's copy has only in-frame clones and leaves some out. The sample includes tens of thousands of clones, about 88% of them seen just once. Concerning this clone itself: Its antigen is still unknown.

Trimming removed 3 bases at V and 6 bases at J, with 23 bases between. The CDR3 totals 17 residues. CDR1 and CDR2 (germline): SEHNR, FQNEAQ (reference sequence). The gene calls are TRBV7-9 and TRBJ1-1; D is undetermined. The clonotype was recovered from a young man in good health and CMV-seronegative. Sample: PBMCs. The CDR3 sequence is CASSLAKDRPGRAEAFF. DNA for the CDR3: TGTGCCAGCAGCTTGGCAAAGGACCGCCCGGGAAGAGCTGAAGCTTTCTTT.